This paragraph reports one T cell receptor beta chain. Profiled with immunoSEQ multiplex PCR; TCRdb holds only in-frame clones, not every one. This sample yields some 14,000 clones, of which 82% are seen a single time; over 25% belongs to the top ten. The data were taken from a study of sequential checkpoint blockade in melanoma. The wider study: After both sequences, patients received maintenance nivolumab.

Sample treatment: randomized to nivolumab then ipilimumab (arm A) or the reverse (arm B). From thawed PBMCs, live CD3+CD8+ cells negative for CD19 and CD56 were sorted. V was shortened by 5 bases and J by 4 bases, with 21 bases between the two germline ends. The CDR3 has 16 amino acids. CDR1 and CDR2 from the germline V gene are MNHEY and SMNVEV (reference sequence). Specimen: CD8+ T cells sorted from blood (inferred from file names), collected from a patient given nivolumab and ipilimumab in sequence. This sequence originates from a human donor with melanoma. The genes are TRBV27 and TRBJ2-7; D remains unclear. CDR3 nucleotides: TGTGCCAGCAGTCCCTCGCTCGCGGAGCACTCTTACGAGCAGTACTTC. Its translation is CASSPSLAEHSYEQYF.